What follows is one T cell receptor beta chain and its context. The germline V gene encodes CDR1 KGHSH and CDR2 LQKENI. The CDR3 is 12 residues long. V gave up 4 bases and J gave up 0 bases, with 4 bases separating them. The data stem from a study of T cells in Graves' hyperthyroidism and ophthalmopathy. Amplification of TCR beta CDR3 regions was performed using RNA transcripts as template. TCR CDR3 regions were first amplified by RT-PCR with HTBI primers. TCRdb re-called the multiplex PCR reads with MiXCR, one entry per CDR3 protein. The sample has under 250,000 distinct CDR3 sequences; around 17% are singletons.

Sequencing input: blood. This sequence was found in a woman aged 45-60 years with Graves' hyperthyroidism. The V and J genes are TRBV18 and TRBJ2-7, with no clear D. The CDR3 DNA reads TGTGCCAGCTCACACGACTCCTACGAGCAGTACTTC. Translated: CASSHDSYEQYF.